This T cell receptor beta chain was observed in a study of cytomegalovirus exposure and HLA in healthy donors. Among the approximately 110 subjects of the validation cohort, separate from the approximately 670-subject first cohort, were the donors. The study, taken as a whole, reports: Despite most TCR sequences being rare, some public TCRs occurred in many donors.

Here immunoSEQ multiplex PCR was the method, and the copy in TCRdb shows in-frame clones only, minus some. The repertoire holds fewer than 150,000 clones, with more than 75% as singletons. The V end was cut by 3 bases, the J end by 7 bases, with 16 bases between. This CDR3 spans 15 amino acids. From germline, CDR1 is MNHEY and CDR2 SVGAGI. In its sample, this clone was seen once. Its antigen remains unknown. Sequencing used PBMCs. This clonotype originated in a man aged 18 to 29 in good health and CMV-seronegative. The V call is TRBV6-5, the J call TRBJ2-1, with D unresolved. The CDR3 nucleotides are TGTGCCAGCAGTTATCGAGACGGCGCCGGGAATGAGCAGTTCTTC. It is translated as CASSYRDGAGNEQFF.